The 15 T cell receptor beta chains in this list originate from one sample, sequenced in a study of OX40 agonist ivuxolimab in advanced cancers. The table came from immunoSEQ multiplex PCR; TCRdb's copy has only in-frame clones and leaves some out. Of roughly 110,000 clones detected, approximately 90% appear once; the ten largest clones hold 0.48%. This material consisted of CD4+ or CD8+ T cells sorted from blood, taken in a trial of the OX40 agonist ivuxolimab. The receptors were gathered from an adult with an advanced solid tumor such as melanoma, head and neck, liver or kidney cancer.

This chain connects TRBV5-6 to TRBJ1-3; D remains ambiguous. The germline V gene has CDR1 SGHDT and CDR2 YYEEEE. The V end lost 3 bases, the J end lost 0 bases, and 7 bases lay between the germline ends. This CDR3 comprises 14 residues. CDR3 amino acids: CASSYTYSGNTIYF. The CDR3 DNA reads as TGTGCCAGCAGCTACACATACTCTGGAAACACCATATATTTT.

This chain connects TRBV18 to TRBJ1-4; D is uncertain. This CDR3 region has 13 residues. With 5 bases removed from V and 10 bases from J, the gap between germline ends came to 14 bases. The germline V gene encodes CDR1 KGHSH and CDR2 LQKENI. This CDR3 is CASSGPDQSKLFF. CDR3 bases: TGTGCCAGCTCAGGCCCGGACCAGTCAAAACTGTTTTTT.

The chain uses TRBV7-2 and TRBJ2-3; 11 nucleotides agree with TRBD1. There are 16 residues in the CDR3. J was trimmed by 3 bases and V by 6 bases; bases with no gene match: 8. Germline CDR1 reads SGHTA; CDR2 reads FQGNSA. This CDR3 reads CASSIVGTGGTDTQYF. For the CDR3, the DNA is TGTGCCAGCAGTATAGTCGGGACAGGGGGTACAGATACGCAGTATTTT.

This chain connects TRBV7-9 to TRBJ2-1; D not certain. CDR1 and CDR2 (germline): SEHNR, FQNEAQ (reference sequence). The CDR3 is 11 residues long. Between the trimmed V and J ends, which lost 7 bases and 8 bases, there was a span of 9 bases. The CDR3 here is CASTPTDEQFF. The CDR3 nucleotides are TGTGCCAGCACCCCCACCGATGAGCAGTTCTTC. Based on the CDR3 plus reference TRBV7-9 and TRBJ2-1, the full variable domain is DTGVSQNPRHKITKRGQNVTFRCDPISEHNRLYWYRQTLGQGPEFLTYFQNEAQLEKSRLLSDRFSAERPKGSFSTLEIQRTEQGDSAMYLCASTPTDEQFFGPGTRLTVL.

The gene calls are TRBV6-1 and TRBJ1-1; a possible D gene is TRBD1 (5 bases). Germline assignment: CDR1 MNHNS and CDR2 SASEGT. V lost 0 bases and J 4 bases, leaving 9 bases between the germline ends. This CDR3 region has 14 residues. CDR3 amino acids: CASSEAGVFTEAFF. The DNA of the CDR3 is TGTGCCAGCAGTGAAGCGGGGGTCTTCACTGAAGCTTTCTTT.

This rearrangement joins TRBV30 to TRBJ1-5, with a weak D call TRBD1 (5 bases). Between the trimmed V and J ends, which lost 5 bases and 3 bases, there was a span of 17 bases. The CDR3 extends over 15 amino acids. CDR1 and CDR2 from the germline V gene are GTSNPN and SVGIG (reference sequence). CDR3 region: CAWSPPTGNNQPQHF. In nucleotides, the CDR3 is TGTGCCTGGTCTCCTCCCACAGGTAACAATCAGCCCCAGCATTTT.

The chain joins TRBV5-1 to TRBJ2-5; TRBD2 matches 9 bases. Germline V CDR1 and CDR2: SGHRS, YFSETQ. This CDR3 contains 16 residues. V trimming: 0 bases; J trimming: 4 bases; junction bases outside the gene matches: 7. The CDR3 nucleotides are TGCGCCAGCAGCTTGGGGGTTAGCGGGGGAGGAGAGACCCAGTACTTC. This codes for CASSLGVSGGGETQYF.

The chain couples TRBV7-9 to TRBJ1-2, with D possibly being TRBD1 (5 bases). With 3 bases removed from V and 4 bases from J, the gap between germline ends came to 9 bases. The length of the CDR3 is 13 residues. Germline lookup yields CDR1 SEHNR and CDR2 FQNEAQ (reference sequence). The CDR3 loop is CASSFRDAYGYTF. The CDR3 DNA reads TGTGCCAGCAGCTTCAGGGACGCCTATGGCTACACCTTC.

The chain employs TRBV2 and TRBJ2-5, with D uncertain. V shed 6 bases and J shed 5 bases, with 16 bases lying between them. CDR1 is SNHLY and CDR2 is FYNNEI in the germline V gene. The CDR3 is made up of 14 amino acids. Here the CDR3 reads CASSPPPGRETQYF. The CDR3 DNA sequence: TGTGCCAGCAGCCCACCCCCAGGCCGGGAGACCCAGTACTTC. The full variable domain, its missing parts supplied by reference TRBV2 and TRBJ2-5, is EPEVTQTPSHQVTQMGQEVILRCVPISNHLYFYWYRQILGQKVEFLVSFYNNEISEKSEIFDDQFSVERPDGSNFTLKIRSTKLEDSAMYFCASSPPPGRETQYFGPGTRLLVL.

The V call is TRBV2, the J call TRBJ1-1, with D maybe TRBD1 (6 bases). The CDR3 has 14 residues. Germline V gives CDR1 SNHLY, CDR2 FYNNEI. V was shortened by 6 bases and J by 11 bases, with 22 bases between the two germline ends. In DNA form, the CDR3 reads TGTGCCAGCAGCAGACAACAGGGAAGCCAACAGGCTTTCTTT. Translating it yields CASSRQQGSQQAFF.

The J gene is TRBJ1-2, the V gene TRBV2; D gene unclear. The length of the CDR3 is 12 residues. Germline CDR1 is SNHLY and CDR2 is FYNNEI. Trimming took off 8 bases at V and 4 bases at J, with 11 bases between the two ends. The DNA for the CDR3 is TGTGCCAGCGGTCCTACAGTCTATGGCTACACCTTC. It codes for CASGPTVYGYTF.

The chain joins TRBV11-2 to TRBJ2-3; 12 bases are a match to TRBD2. The CDR3 consists of 18 residues. Germline CDR1 SGHAT, CDR2 FQNNGV. Trimming took 0 bases from V and 4 from J; bases not matched to a gene: 8. The CDR3 DNA sequence: TGTGCCAGCAGCTTAGAGGCTAGCGGGGGGGCCTCATCAGATACGCAGTATTTT. This gives the protein CASSLEASGGASSDTQYF.

The chain combines TRBV7-9 with TRBJ2-3; 9 positions agree with TRBD1. Unmatched junction bases numbered 9, after V lost 1 base and J lost 4 bases. The CDR3 spans 17 residues. CDR1 is SEHNR and CDR2 is FQNEAQ in the germline V gene (reference sequence). The CDR3 sequence is CASSLVGQGPGPDTQYF. In DNA form, the CDR3 reads TGTGCCAGCAGCTTAGTGGGACAGGGCCCAGGACCAGATACGCAGTATTTT.

The V gene is TRBV2, the J gene TRBJ2-7, with D tentatively TRBD1 (6 bases). Germline CDR1 and CDR2: SNHLY and FYNNEI. V lost 6 bases to trimming and J lost 3 bases, with 12 bases between them. The CDR3 totals 13 residues. DNA of the CDR3: TGTGCCAGCAGCCAGGGACACCGCTACGAGCAGTACTTC. Protein: CASSQGHRYEQYF.

About this clone: Other DNA sequences in the sample encode the same CDR3. The chain combines TRBV7-2 with TRBJ2-2, with no clear D. Trimming cost V 5 bases and J 4 bases, with 5 bases left between them. CDR3 length: 12 amino acids. Germline-derived CDR1 and CDR2 are SGHTA and FQGNSA. Written as DNA, the CDR3 is TGTGCCAGCAGCCCTCTCACCGGGGAGCTGTTTTTT. This gives the protein CASSPLTGELFF.